This T cell receptor (beta chain) was sequenced during a study of radiotherapy plus CTLA-4 blockade in lung cancer. The CDR3 is made up of 22 amino acids. Trimming shortened V by 0 bases and J by 6 bases, and 33 bases separated the two germline ends. Libraries were prepared by immunoSEQ multiplex PCR; TCRdb keeps only in-frame clonotypes and omits some of them. This sample has under 110,000 clones, with about 85% found just once. The chain recombines TRBV5-3 with TRBJ1-4; TRBD1 might be the D (6 bases). TRBV5-3 is marked as an open reading frame, function uncertain. This material consisted of peripheral blood, taken from a patient treated with radiotherapy plus ipilimumab. This receptor was taken from a human donor with non-small cell lung cancer that progressed on radiotherapy plus ipilimumab. Some clones in this sample may be carry-over from other donors' samples. The chain's CDR3 is CARSLVVSVYAVRGCLYEKLFF. The CDR3, as DNA: TGTGCCAGAAGCTTGGTTGTTTCGGTTTACGCGGTCAGGGGTTGTCTCTATGAAAAACTGTTTTTT.